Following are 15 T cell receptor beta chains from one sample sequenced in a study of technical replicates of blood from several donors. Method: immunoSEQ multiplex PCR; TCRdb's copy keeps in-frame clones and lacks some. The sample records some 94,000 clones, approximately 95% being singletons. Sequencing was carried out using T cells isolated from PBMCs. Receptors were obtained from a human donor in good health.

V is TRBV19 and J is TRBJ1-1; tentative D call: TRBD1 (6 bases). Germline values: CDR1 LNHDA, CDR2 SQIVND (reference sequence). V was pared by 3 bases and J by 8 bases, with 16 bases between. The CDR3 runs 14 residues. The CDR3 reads CASSMLGTTGEAFF. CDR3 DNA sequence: TGTGCCAGTAGTATGTTAGGGACGACAGGCGAAGCTTTCTTT. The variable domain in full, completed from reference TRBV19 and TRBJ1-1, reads DGGITQSPKYLFRKEGQNVTLSCEQNLNHDAMYWYRQDPGQGLRLIYYSQIVNDFQKGDIAEGYSVSREKKESFPLTVTSAQKNPTAFYLCASSMLGTTGEAFFGQGTRLTVV.

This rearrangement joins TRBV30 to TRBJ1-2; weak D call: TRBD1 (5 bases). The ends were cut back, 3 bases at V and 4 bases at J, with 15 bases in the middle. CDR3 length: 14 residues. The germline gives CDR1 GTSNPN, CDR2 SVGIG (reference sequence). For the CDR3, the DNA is TGTGCCTGGAGCGTTTTTAGGGGCTCCTATGGCTACACCTTC. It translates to CAWSVFRGSYGYTF.

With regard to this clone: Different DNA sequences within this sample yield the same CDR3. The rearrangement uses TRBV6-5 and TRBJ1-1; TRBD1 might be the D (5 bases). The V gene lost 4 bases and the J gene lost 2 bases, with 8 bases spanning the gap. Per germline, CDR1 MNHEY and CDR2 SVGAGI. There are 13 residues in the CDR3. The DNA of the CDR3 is TGTGCCAGCAGTTTAACAGGTAACACTGAAGCTTTCTTT. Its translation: CASSLTGNTEAFF.

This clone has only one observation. The CDR3 loop is CASSVFGTSYEQYF. In nucleotides, the CDR3 is TGTGCCAGTAGTGTTTTCGGGACATCCTACGAGCAGTACTTC. The rearrangement links TRBV19 to TRBJ2-7, with D perhaps TRBD1 (6 bases). V lost 5 bases, J lost 1 base, and 12 bases lay in between. The V gene's germline CDR1 is LNHDA and CDR2 SQIVND (reference sequence). The CDR3 has 14 amino acids. The variable domain in full, with the rest retrieved from reference TRBV19 and TRBJ2-7, is DGGITQSPKYLFRKEGQNVTLSCEQNLNHDAMYWYRQDPGQGLRLIYYSQIVNDFQKGDIAEGYSVSREKKESFPLTVTSAQKNPTAFYLCASSVFGTSYEQYFGPGTRLTVT.

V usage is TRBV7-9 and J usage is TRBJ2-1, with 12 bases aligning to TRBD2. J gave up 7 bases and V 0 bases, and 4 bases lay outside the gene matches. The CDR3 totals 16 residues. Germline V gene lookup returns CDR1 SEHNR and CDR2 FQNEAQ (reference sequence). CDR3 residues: CASSLAQGLAGNEQFF. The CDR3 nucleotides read TGTGCCAGCAGCTTAGCTCAGGGACTAGCGGGTAATGAGCAGTTCTTC.

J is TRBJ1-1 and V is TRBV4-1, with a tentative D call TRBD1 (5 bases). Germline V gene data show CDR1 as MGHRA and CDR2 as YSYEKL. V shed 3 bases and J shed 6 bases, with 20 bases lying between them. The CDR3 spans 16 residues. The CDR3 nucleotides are TGCGCCAGCAGCCACCCAATAGAGGGCGGGGGGTCTGAAGCTTTCTTT. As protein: CASSHPIEGGGSEAFF.

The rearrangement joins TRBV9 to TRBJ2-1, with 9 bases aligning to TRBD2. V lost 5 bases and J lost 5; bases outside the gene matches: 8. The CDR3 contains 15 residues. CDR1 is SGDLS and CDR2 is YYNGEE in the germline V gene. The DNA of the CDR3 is TGTGCCAGCAGAGCTGCGGGAGGGATTAACAATGAGCAGTTCTTC. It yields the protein CASRAAGGINNEQFF.

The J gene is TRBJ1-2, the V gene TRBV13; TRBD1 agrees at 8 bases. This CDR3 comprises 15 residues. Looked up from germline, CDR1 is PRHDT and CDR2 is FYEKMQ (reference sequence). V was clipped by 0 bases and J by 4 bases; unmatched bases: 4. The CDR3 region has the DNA TGTGCCAGCAGCTTAGGGGACAGGGAGGTCTATGGCTACACCTTC. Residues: CASSLGDREVYGYTF.

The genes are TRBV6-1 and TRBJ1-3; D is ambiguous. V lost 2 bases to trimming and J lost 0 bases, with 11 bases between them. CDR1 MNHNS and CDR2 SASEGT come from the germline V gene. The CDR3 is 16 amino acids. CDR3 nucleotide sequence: TGTGCCAGCAGTGAAAATCGGCGGCTCTCTGGAAACACCATATATTTT. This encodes CASSENRRLSGNTIYF.

The CDR3 loop is CASSLGASGDEQYF. The CDR3 coding sequence is TGTGCCAGCTCGCTCGGGGCCTCAGGGGACGAGCAGTACTTC. The genes are TRBV18 and TRBJ2-7; the D gene is possibly TRBD1 (6 bases). Trimming shortened V by 6 bases and J by 5 bases, and 17 bases separated the two germline ends. The CDR3 has 14 amino acids. Germline CDR1 KGHSH, CDR2 LQKENI.

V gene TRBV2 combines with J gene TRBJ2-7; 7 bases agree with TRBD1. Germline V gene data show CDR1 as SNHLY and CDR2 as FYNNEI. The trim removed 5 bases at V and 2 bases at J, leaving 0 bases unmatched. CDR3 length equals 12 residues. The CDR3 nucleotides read TGTGCCAGCAGTCAGGGGGCCTACGAGCAGTACTTC. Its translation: CASSQGAYEQYF.

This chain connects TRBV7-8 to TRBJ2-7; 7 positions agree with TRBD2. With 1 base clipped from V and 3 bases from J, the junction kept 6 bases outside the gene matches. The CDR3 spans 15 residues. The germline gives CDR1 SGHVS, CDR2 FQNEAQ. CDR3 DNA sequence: TGTGCCAGCAGCTTAGTCGGGGGGTTGGTCTACGAGCAGTACTTC. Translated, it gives CASSLVGGLVYEQYF. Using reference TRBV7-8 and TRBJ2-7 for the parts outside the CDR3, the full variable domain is GAGVSQSPRYKVAKRGQDVALRCDPISGHVSLFWYQQALGQGPEFLTYFQNEAQLDKSGLPSDRFFAERPEGSVSTLKIQRTQQEDSAVYLCASSLVGGLVYEQYFGPGTRLTVT.

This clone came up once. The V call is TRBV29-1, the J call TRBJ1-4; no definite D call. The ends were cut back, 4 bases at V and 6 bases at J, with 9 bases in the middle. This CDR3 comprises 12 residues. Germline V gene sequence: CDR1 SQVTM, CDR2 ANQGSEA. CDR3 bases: TGCAGCGTTGCGGAGGTAGATGAAAAACTGTTTTTT. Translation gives CSVAEVDEKLFF.

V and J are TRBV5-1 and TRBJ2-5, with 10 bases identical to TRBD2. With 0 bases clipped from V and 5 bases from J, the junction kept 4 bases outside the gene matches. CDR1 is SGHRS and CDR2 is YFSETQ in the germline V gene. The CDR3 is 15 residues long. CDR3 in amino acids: CASSLVASGSETQYF. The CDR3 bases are TGCGCCAGCAGCTTGGTGGCTAGCGGGAGCGAGACCCAGTACTTC.

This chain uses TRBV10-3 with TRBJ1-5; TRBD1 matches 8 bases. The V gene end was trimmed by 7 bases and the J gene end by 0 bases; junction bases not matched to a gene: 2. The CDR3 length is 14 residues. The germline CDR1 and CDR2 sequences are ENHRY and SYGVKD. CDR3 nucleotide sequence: TGTGCCATCAATACAGGGGGTAGCAATCAGCCCCAGCATTTT. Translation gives CAINTGGSNQPQHF.